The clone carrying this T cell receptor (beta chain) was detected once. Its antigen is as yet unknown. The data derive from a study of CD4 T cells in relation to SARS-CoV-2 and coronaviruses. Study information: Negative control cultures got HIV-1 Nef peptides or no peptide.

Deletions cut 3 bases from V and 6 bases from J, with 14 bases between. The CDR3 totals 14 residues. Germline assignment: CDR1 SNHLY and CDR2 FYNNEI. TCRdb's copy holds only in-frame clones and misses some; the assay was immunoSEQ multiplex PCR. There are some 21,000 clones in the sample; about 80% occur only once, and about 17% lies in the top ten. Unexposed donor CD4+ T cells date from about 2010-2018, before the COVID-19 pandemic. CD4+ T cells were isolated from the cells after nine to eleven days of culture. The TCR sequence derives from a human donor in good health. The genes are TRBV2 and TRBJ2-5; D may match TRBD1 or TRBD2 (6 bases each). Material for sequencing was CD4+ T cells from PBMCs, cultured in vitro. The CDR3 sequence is CASSDTGRYQTQYF. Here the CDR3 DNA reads TGTGCCAGCAGTGACACAGGGAGGTATCAGACCCAGTACTTC.